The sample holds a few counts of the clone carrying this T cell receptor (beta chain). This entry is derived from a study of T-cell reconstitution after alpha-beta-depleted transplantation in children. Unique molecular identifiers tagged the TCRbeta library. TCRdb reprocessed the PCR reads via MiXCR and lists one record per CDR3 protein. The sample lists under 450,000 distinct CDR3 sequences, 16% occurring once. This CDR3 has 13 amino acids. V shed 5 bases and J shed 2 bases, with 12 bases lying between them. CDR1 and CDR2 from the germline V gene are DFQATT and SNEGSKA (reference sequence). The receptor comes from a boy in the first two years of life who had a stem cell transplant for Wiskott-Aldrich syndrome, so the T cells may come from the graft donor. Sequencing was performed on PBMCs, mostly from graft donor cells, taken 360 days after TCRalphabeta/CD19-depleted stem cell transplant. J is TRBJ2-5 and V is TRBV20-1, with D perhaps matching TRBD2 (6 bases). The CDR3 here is CSASLGGQETQYF. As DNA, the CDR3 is TGCAGTGCTTCTTTGGGGGGACAAGAGACCCAGTACTTC.